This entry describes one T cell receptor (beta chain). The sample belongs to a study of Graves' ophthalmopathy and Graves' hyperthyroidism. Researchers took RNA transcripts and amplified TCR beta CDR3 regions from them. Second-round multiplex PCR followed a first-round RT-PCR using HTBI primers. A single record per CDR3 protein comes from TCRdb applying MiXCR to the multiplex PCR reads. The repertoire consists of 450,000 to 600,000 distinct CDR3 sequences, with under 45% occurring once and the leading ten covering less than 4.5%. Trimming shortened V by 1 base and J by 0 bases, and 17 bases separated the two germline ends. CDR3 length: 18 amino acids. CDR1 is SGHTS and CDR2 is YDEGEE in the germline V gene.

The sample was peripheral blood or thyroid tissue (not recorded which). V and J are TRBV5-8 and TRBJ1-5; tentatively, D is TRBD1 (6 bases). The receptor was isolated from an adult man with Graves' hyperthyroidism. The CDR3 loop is CASSLFRDTTYSNQPQHF. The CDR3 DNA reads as TGTGCCAGCAGCTTGTTTAGGGACACAACCTATAGCAATCAGCCCCAGCATTTT. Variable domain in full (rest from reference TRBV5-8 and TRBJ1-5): EAGVTQSPTHLIKTRGQQATLRCSPISGHTSVYWYQQALGLGLQFLLWYDEGEERNRGNFPPRFSGRQFPNYSSELNVNALELEDSALYLCASSLFRDTTYSNQPQHFGDGTRLSIL.